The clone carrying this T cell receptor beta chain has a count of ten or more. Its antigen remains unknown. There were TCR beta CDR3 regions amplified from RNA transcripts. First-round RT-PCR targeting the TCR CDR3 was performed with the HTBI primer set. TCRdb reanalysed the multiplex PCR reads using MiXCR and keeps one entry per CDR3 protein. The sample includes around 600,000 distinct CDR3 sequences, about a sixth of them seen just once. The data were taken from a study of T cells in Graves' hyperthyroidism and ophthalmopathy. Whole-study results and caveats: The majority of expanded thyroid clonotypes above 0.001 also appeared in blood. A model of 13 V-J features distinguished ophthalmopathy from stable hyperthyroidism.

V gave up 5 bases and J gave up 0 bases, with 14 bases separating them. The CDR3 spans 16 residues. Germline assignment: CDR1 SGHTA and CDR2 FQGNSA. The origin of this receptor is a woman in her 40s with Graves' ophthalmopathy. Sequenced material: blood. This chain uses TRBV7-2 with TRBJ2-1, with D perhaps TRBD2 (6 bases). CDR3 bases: TGTGCCAGCAGCATCTATAGCGGATTCTCCTACAATGAGCAGTTCTTC. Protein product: CASSIYSGFSYNEQFF. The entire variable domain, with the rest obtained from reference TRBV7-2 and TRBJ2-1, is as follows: GAGVSQSPSNKVTEKGKDVELRCDPISGHTALYWYRQSLGQGLEFLIYFQGNSAPDKSGLPSDRFSAERTGGSVSTLTIQRTQQEDSAVYLCASSIYSGFSYNEQFFGPGTRLTVL.